This T cell receptor (beta chain) was sequenced during a study of vaccination effects on CD4 cells after COVID-19. Under the ViraFEST assay, PBMC were stimulated with viral peptide pools so that antigen-specific CD4+ T cells expanded. Sequencing was performed afterwards. The culture ran for about 11 days, and then CD4+ T cells were isolated. Either the mRNA-1273 or the BNT162b2 vaccine was given to participants as two doses. On this clone itself: What it binds is not known.

TCRdb keeps only in-frame clones here, not all; method: immunoSEQ multiplex PCR. The sample has tens of thousands of clones, 60% to 85% seen once. The TCR originated in a human donor who received a COVID-19 vaccine. The sample in question was CD4+ T cells from PBMCs cultured with HCoV-OC43 spike peptides, obtained after COVID-19 vaccination. As to subset: HCoV-OC43 spike overlapping peptide pool stimulation.

The CDR3 protein is CSANDRVEAFF. CDR3 DNA sequence: TGCAGCGCCAACGACAGGGTGGAAGCTTTCTTT. The V gene is TRBV29-1, the J gene TRBJ1-1; 7 nucleotides line up with TRBD1. With V trimmed by 7 bases and J by 8 bases, 7 bases remained unmatched. The CDR3 consists of 11 residues. The germline V gene encodes CDR1 SQVTM and CDR2 ANQGSEA.